Listed here is a single TCR beta chain. The data derive from a study of blood T cell repertoires in COVID-19. Study overall: Sites in the United States, Italy and Spain provided acute and convalescent COVID-19 samples. The cDNA or gDNA used as material had been derived from T cells, B-cell-depleted T cells, or PBMCs.

The CDR3 extends over 13 amino acids. V was shortened by 2 bases and J by 5 bases, with 9 bases between the two germline ends. In germline, CDR1 is SEHNR, CDR2 FQNEAQ (reference sequence). In the source study's methods: Estimation of nucleated cell counts was performed using reference gene primer amplification. Assay used: immunoSEQ multiplex PCR; TCRdb lists only in-frame clones, some missing. D and trimming come from the DNA, and the V and J calls and clone size come from that table. The profile shows 200,000 to 250,000 clones, around nine tenths of them singletons. This clonotype originated in a man in his 60s who had recovered from COVID-19. The sample comprised peripheral blood. The rearrangement links TRBV7-9 to TRBJ2-5; D remains unclear. CDR3 sequence: CASSLPNGETQYF. The CDR3 bases are TGTGCCAGCAGCTTACCCAACGGGGAGACCCAGTACTTC. Combining the CDR3 with reference TRBV7-9 and TRBJ2-5 gives the whole variable domain DTGVSQNPRHKITKRGQNVTFRCDPISEHNRLYWYRQTLGQGPEFLTYFQNEAQLEKSRLLSDRFSAERPKGSFSTLEIQRTEQGDSAMYLCASSLPNGETQYFGPGTRLLVL.